These 30 T cell receptor beta chains were all obtained from the same sample, sequenced in a study of T cells in Graves' hyperthyroidism and ophthalmopathy. TCR beta CDR3 regions were amplified from RNA. In the first-round RT-PCR of the TCR CDR3, the HTBI primer set was used. TCRdb recomputed calls from the multiplex PCR reads with MiXCR, one row per CDR3 protein. The sample has 300,000 to 400,000 distinct CDR3 sequences, roughly an eighth seen once. Sequencing was performed on blood. These TCRs come from a woman aged 18-35 years with Graves' hyperthyroidism.

This clonotype has at least ten counts. V and J are TRBV7-9 and TRBJ2-7; a weak D match, TRBD1 (6 bases). Trimming pared 2 bases from V and 3 bases from J, leaving 20 bases between. The CDR3 is 17 residues long. The germline gives CDR1 SEHNR, CDR2 FQNEAQ (reference sequence). The CDR3 loop reads CASSLKQGLMEYYEQYF. As DNA, the CDR3 is TGTGCCAGCAGCTTAAAACAGGGTTTAATGGAGTACTACGAGCAGTACTTC.

At least ten counts were recorded for this clonotype. The V call is TRBV28, the J call TRBJ1-5; 7 bases fit TRBD1. Trimming cost V 3 bases and J 7 bases; bases outside gene matches: 6. Germline V CDR1 and CDR2: MDHEN, SYDVKM. This CDR3 comprises 14 residues. CDR3 sequence reads: CASSFDRVWQPQHF. The CDR3 nucleotides read TGTGCCAGCAGTTTCGACAGGGTGTGGCAGCCCCAGCATTTT.

The sample holds a few counts of this clonotype. V is TRBV5-1 and J is TRBJ2-5; 10 bases are a match to TRBD2. Trimming at V came to 3 bases and at J to 6 bases, leaving 5 bases not matched to a gene. CDR3 size: 14 residues. Germline CDR1 is SGHRS and CDR2 is YFSETQ. DNA of the CDR3: TGCGCCAGCAGCTCACAAGCGGGGGGGCAGACCCAGTACTTC. As protein: CASSSQAGGQTQYF.

This clonotype was seen at least ten times. The chain couples TRBV7-3 to TRBJ2-5; the match to TRBD1 covers 12 bases. The germline gives CDR1 SGHTA, CDR2 FQGTGA. The junction had 7 bases not matched to a gene; V was cut back by 2 bases and J by 6 bases. The CDR3 is 16 amino acids. In DNA form, the CDR3 reads TGTGCCAGCAGCTTATTGGGACAGGGGGCGCAAAAGACCCAGTACTTC. Translation gives CASSLLGQGAQKTQYF.

In its sample, this clonotype was seen a few times. V and J are TRBV20-1 and TRBJ2-2, with D perhaps being TRBD1 or TRBD2 (6 bases each). Trimming took 0 bases from V and 9 from J, leaving 20 bases between them. This CDR3 has 16 amino acids. Per germline, CDR1 DFQATT and CDR2 SNEGSKA (reference sequence). The CDR3 DNA follows: TGCAGTGCTAGAGACCGAGGGGGGCTACTTCACCGGGAGCTGTTTTTT. Amino acids: CSARDRGGLLHRELFF.

This clonotype was counted at least ten times. The chain joins TRBV20-1 to TRBJ1-2, with a possible D match to TRBD1 (6 bases). Germline-derived CDR1 and CDR2 are DFQATT and SNEGSKA (reference sequence). This CDR3 region has 13 residues. Trimming took 4 bases from V and 6 from J, leaving 15 bases between them. Here the CDR3 DNA reads TGCAGTGCTACATTAGGGGGGGATAATGGCTACACCTTC. Protein: CSATLGGDNGYTF.

This clonotype was recorded a few times. The chain is built from TRBV30 and TRBJ2-1, with D possibly TRBD1 on 7 matching bases. The CDR3 covers 14 residues. Per the germline V gene, CDR1 is GTSNPN and CDR2 is SVGIG (reference sequence). The V end lost 6 bases, the J end lost 2 bases, and 14 bases lay between the germline ends. The CDR3 nucleotides read TGTGCCTGCCCGCGGGACAGCCCCTACAATGAGCAGTTCTTC. Translated: CACPRDSPYNEQFF.

This clonotype was seen repeatedly, ten times or more. J is TRBJ1-2 and V is TRBV10-3; D gene unclear. The CDR3 has 12 amino acids. Trimming took 2 bases from V and 4 from J, leaving 5 bases between them. Germline CDR1 and CDR2: ENHRY and SYGVKD. In DNA, the CDR3 is TGTGCCATCAGTGAGAACCTCTATGGCTACACCTTC. It encodes CAISENLYGYTF.

The chain employs TRBV2 and TRBJ1-5, with a tentative D call TRBD1 (5 bases). Trimming took 5 bases from V and 0 from J, leaving 14 bases between them. This CDR3 region has 16 residues. The germline CDR1 and CDR2 sequences are SNHLY and FYNNEI. The CDR3 DNA sequence: TGTGCCAGCAGTCTTACTCCGGGGGATAGCAATCAGCCCCAGCATTTT. Its translation: CASSLTPGDSNQPQHF. The whole variable domain, filled in from reference TRBV2 and TRBJ1-5, reads EPEVTQTPSHQVTQMGQEVILRCVPISNHLYFYWYRQILGQKVEFLVSFYNNEISEKSEIFDDQFSVERPDGSNFTLKIRSTKLEDSAMYFCASSLTPGDSNQPQHFGDGTRLSIL.

A note on this clonotype: Possible read error: a much larger clone is one base away. The chain uses TRBV4-2 and TRBJ1-1; 8 nucleotides line up with TRBD1. The length of the CDR3 is 15 residues. Germline-derived CDR1 and CDR2 are LGHNA and YNFKEQ. CDR3 sequence (DNA): TGTGCCAGCAGCCAAGGACAGGGGATGAACGCTGAAGCTTTCTTT. Its protein is CASSQGQGMNAEAFF.

This clonotype was observed at least ten times. The J gene is TRBJ2-1, the V gene TRBV30; unclear D gene. Trimming left V 3 bases short and J 7 bases short, with 7 bases between. The CDR3 is 11 residues long. Germline loops: CDR1 GTSNPN, CDR2 SVGIG (reference sequence). Written as DNA, the CDR3 is TGTGCCTGGAGGGTGGGGAATGAGCAGTTCTTC. This encodes CAWRVGNEQFF.

This clonotype appeared a few times. V and J are TRBV24-1 and TRBJ1-6, with TRBD1 matching over 7 bases. J lost 10 bases, V lost 2 bases, and 7 bases had no gene match. Germline CDR1 and CDR2: KGHDR and SFDVKD. The CDR3 spans 15 residues. The CDR3 region has the DNA TGTGCCACCAGTGATTCCTACAGGGGTAACTCACCCCTCCACTTT. Its translation is CATSDSYRGNSPLHF.

This clonotype was recorded at least ten times. V is TRBV28 and J is TRBJ1-1; no clear D gene. The germline CDR1 and CDR2 sequences are MDHEN and SYDVKM. This CDR3 is built from 10 residues. Trimming took 6 bases from V and 6 from J, leaving 5 bases between them. The CDR3 nucleotides are TGTGCCAGCAGAGGGTCTGAAGCTTTCTTT. This codes for CASRGSEAFF.

This clonotype was counted many times. This rearrangement joins TRBV20-1 to TRBJ2-4; D gene uncertain. With 2 bases removed from V and 0 bases from J, the gap between germline ends came to 5 bases. CDR1 is DFQATT and CDR2 is SNEGSKA in the germline V gene (reference sequence). The length of the CDR3 is 13 residues. CDR3 region: CSARWGAKNIQYF. For the CDR3, the DNA is TGCAGTGCTAGATGGGGAGCCAAAAACATTCAGTACTTC.

This clonotype appeared many times. This chain links TRBV13 with TRBJ1-1; 8 nucleotides match TRBD1. The CDR3 loop spans 15 amino acids. After removal of 6 bases from V and 4 bases from J, the junction contained 10 bases not matched to a gene. The germline V gene encodes CDR1 PRHDT and CDR2 FYEKMQ (reference sequence). Here the CDR3 DNA reads TGTGCCAGCAGGGGGGCGACAGGGGCGGGCACTGAAGCTTTCTTT. It specifies CASRGATGAGTEAFF.

This clonotype came up many times. The rearrangement uses TRBV30 and TRBJ2-1; D remains unclear. Trimming left V 1 base short and J 7 bases short, with 5 bases between. The V gene's germline CDR1 is GTSNPN and CDR2 SVGIG (reference sequence). The CDR3 spans 11 residues. CDR3 sequence: CAWSARNEQFF. CDR3 sequence (DNA): TGTGCCTGGAGTGCGCGGAATGAGCAGTTCTTC.

The chain uses TRBV12-3 or TRBV12-4 and TRBJ2-5; 8 nucleotides match TRBD1. CDR3 length: 14 residues. V shed 6 bases, J shed 4 bases, and the junction held 7 bases outside the gene matches. CDR3 in DNA: TGTGCCAGCAGCAACAGGGGGACGGGAGAGACCCAGTACTTC. Translation: CASSNRGTGETQYF.

This chain uses TRBV7-9 with TRBJ2-1; 12 nucleotides match TRBD2. This CDR3 region has 16 residues. Trimming cost V 3 bases and J 7 bases; bases outside gene matches: 7. Germline V gives CDR1 SEHNR, CDR2 FQNEAQ (reference sequence). The CDR3 bases are TGTGCCAGCAGCTTCCAGACCGGGACTAGCGGGAATGAGCAGTTCTTC. This codes for CASSFQTGTSGNEQFF. The full variable domain, with the rest looked up from reference TRBV7-9 and TRBJ2-1, is DTGVSQNPRHKITKRGQNVTFRCDPISEHNRLYWYRQTLGQGPEFLTYFQNEAQLEKSRLLSDRFSAERPKGSFSTLEIQRTEQGDSAMYLCASSFQTGTSGNEQFFGPGTRLTVL.

The chain combines TRBV7-6 with TRBJ2-3; either TRBD1 or TRBD2 may supply D (5 bases each). The germline gives CDR1 SGHVS, CDR2 FNYEAQ. The CDR3 sequence is 19 residues long. V gave up 1 base and J gave up 5 bases, with 25 bases separating them. This chain's CDR3 is CASSLGGNLLVLEVDTQYF. The DNA for the CDR3 is TGTGCCAGCAGCTTAGGGGGGAACTTACTAGTCCTTGAGGTAGATACGCAGTATTTT. The full variable domain, its missing parts supplied by reference TRBV7-6 and TRBJ2-3, is GAGVSQSPRYKVTKRGQDVALRCDPISGHVSLYWYRQALGQGPEFLTYFNYEAQQDKSGLPNDRFSAERPEGSISTLTIQRTEQRDSAMYRCASSLGGNLLVLEVDTQYFGPGTRLTVL.

Many counts were recorded for this clonotype. The V gene is TRBV12-3 or TRBV12-4, the J gene TRBJ2-2, with 9 bases matching TRBD2. The J segment lost 4 bases and the V segment lost 8 bases, leaving 11 bases of the junction unmatched. This CDR3 has 16 residues. CDR3 in amino acids: CASRPNAGGSTGELFF. The CDR3 DNA reads TGTGCCAGCCGCCCAAACGCGGGAGGGAGCACCGGGGAGCTGTTTTTT.

In its sample, this clonotype was seen many times. The chain is built from TRBV20-1 and TRBJ2-5, with D unresolved. V lost 3 bases and J 5 bases, leaving 13 bases between the germline ends. Germline V lookup: CDR1 DFQATT, CDR2 SNEGSKA (reference sequence). The CDR3 loop spans 13 amino acids. In DNA, the CDR3 is TGCAGTGCTAGCCCCAGGTCCCAGGAGACCCAGTACTTC. This sequence encodes CSASPRSQETQYF.

This clonotype was recorded many times. This chain uses TRBV28 with TRBJ2-5, with D possibly being TRBD2 (6 bases). Trimming shortened V by 2 bases and J by 3 bases, and 7 bases separated the two germline ends. CDR1 is MDHEN, CDR2 SYDVKM, per germline. The CDR3 contains 13 residues. The CDR3 bases are TGTGCCAGCAGTTTAGGAGGGAAAGAGACCCAGTACTTC. Its translation is CASSLGGKETQYF.

The chain joins TRBV6-4 to TRBJ2-2, with TRBD2 identical over 9 bases. The germline CDR1 and CDR2 sequences are MRHNA and SNTAGT. This CDR3 is 15 amino acids long. The J segment lost 4 bases and the V segment lost 6 bases, leaving 6 bases of the junction unmatched. CDR3 loop: CASRLSGSGTGELFF. Here the CDR3 DNA reads TGTGCCAGCAGACTTAGCGGGAGCGGCACCGGGGAGCTGTTTTTT.

This clonotype was seen more than once but under ten times. A much larger clone differs from this one at a single base, so this may be a read error. The chain employs TRBV2 and TRBJ2-2; D is unresolved. CDR1 and CDR2 from the germline V gene are SNHLY and FYNNEI. CDR3 length: 12 amino acids. The DNA for the CDR3 is TGTACCAGCAGTGAAGTAAGAGGGGAGCTGTTTTTT. Translation: CTSSEVRGELFF.

V usage is TRBV12-5 and J usage is TRBJ2-3; 7 bases fit TRBD2. V dropped 1 base and J dropped 2; count of bases not matched to a gene: 6. Per the germline V gene, CDR1 is LGHNT and CDR2 is FRNRAP. CDR3 length: 16 amino acids. The CDR3: CASGLEGLAVTDTQYF. The CDR3 DNA sequence: TGTGCTAGTGGTTTGGAAGGGCTAGCGGTCACAGATACGCAGTATTTT.

This clonotype appeared many times. V usage is TRBV5-6 and J usage is TRBJ2-7, with D hard to call. The CDR3 consists of 15 residues. Germline CDR1 SGHDT, CDR2 YYEEEE. Trimming cost V 3 bases and J 0 bases, with 13 bases left between them. The chain's CDR3 is CASSYRTESSYEQYF. The CDR3 coding sequence is TGTGCCAGCAGCTATCGGACGGAGAGCTCCTACGAGCAGTACTTC.

The chain links TRBV6-1 to TRBJ1-6; 10 nucleotides agree with TRBD1. V lost 6 bases and J lost 7; bases outside the gene matches: 6. Germline CDR1 MNHNS, CDR2 SASEGT. This CDR3 spans 15 amino acids. The CDR3 DNA follows: TGTGCCAGCAGGGGAACGGACAGGGGGAATTCACCCCTCCACTTT. It yields the protein CASRGTDRGNSPLHF.

V usage is TRBV9 and J usage is TRBJ2-7; D perhaps matches TRBD1 (6 bases). CDR1 and CDR2 from the germline V gene are SGDLS and YYNGEE. V dropped 3 bases and J dropped 0 bases, with 10 bases sitting between them. The CDR3 length is 14 residues. The CDR3 sequence: CASSGYRDSYEQYF. CDR3 coding DNA: TGTGCCAGCAGCGGCTACAGGGACTCCTACGAGCAGTACTTC.

This clonotype occurred a few times. The J gene is TRBJ2-3, the V gene TRBV5-1; 7 bases map to TRBD1. CDR3 length: 16 residues. Germline CDR1 reads SGHRS; CDR2 reads YFSETQ. The junction had 10 bases not matched to a gene; V was cut back by 4 bases and J by 2 bases. CDR3 in DNA: TGCGCCAGCAGCCCGTTACGGGACAGATACACAGATACGCAGTATTTT. Translation gives CASSPLRDRYTDTQYF.

This clonotype was counted many times. The genes are TRBV7-9 and TRBJ2-1; D gene unclear. The CDR3 is 11 amino acids. Germline CDR1 reads SEHNR; CDR2 reads FQNEAQ (reference sequence). Between the trimmed V and J ends, which lost 3 bases and 8 bases, there was a span of 5 bases. This CDR3 is CASSFEDEQFF. The CDR3 nucleotides read TGTGCCAGCAGCTTTGAGGATGAGCAGTTCTTC. The full variable domain, rest sourced from reference TRBV7-9 and TRBJ2-1, is DTGVSQNPRHKITKRGQNVTFRCDPISEHNRLYWYRQTLGQGPEFLTYFQNEAQLEKSRLLSDRFSAERPKGSFSTLEIQRTEQGDSAMYLCASSFEDEQFFGPGTRLTVL.